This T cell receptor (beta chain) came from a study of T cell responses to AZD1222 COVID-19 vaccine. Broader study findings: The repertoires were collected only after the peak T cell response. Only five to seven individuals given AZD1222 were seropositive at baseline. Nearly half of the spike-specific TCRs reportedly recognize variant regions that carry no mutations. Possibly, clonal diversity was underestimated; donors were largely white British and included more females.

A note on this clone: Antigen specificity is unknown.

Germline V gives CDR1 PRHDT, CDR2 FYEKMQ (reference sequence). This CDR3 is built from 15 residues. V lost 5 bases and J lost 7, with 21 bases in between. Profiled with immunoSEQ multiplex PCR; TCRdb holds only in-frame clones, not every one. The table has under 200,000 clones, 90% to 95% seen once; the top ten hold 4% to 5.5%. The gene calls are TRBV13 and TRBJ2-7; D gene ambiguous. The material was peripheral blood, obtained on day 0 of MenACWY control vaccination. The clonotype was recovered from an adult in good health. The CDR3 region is CASSSKVLHVGEQYF. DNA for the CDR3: TGTGCCAGCAGCAGTAAAGTGCTACATGTTGGAGAGCAGTACTTC.